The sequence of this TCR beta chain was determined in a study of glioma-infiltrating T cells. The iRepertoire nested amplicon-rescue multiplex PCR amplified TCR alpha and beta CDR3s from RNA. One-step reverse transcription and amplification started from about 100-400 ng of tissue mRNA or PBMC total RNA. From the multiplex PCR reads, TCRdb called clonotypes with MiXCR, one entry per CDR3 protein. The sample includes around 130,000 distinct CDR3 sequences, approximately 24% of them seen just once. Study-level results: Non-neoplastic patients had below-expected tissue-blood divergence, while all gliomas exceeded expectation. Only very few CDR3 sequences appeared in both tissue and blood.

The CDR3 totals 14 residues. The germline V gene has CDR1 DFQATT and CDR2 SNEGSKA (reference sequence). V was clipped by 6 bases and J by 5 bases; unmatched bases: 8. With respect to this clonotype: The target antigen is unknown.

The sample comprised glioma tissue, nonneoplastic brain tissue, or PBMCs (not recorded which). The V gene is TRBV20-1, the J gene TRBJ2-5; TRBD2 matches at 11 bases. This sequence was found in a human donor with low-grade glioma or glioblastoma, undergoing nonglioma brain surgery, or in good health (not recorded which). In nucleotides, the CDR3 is TGCAGTGCAGTAGCGGGGGGGCCTTCGGAGACCCAGTACTTC. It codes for CSAVAGGPSETQYF.